This TCR beta chain is from a study of blood T cell repertoires in COVID-19. Germline V gives CDR1 LGHDT, CDR2 YNNKEL (reference sequence). V was clipped by 1 base and J by 4 bases; unmatched bases: 4. The CDR3 has 14 amino acids. This table comes from immunoSEQ multiplex PCR, and its TCRdb copy is limited to in-frame clones, with some not included. The table has about 110,000 clones, 65% to 90% seen once. The origin of this receptor is an elderly man with acute or convalescent COVID-19. The V gene is TRBV3-1 (or the pseudogene TRBV3-2), the J gene TRBJ2-7; 7 positions agree with TRBD1. Sequenced material: peripheral blood. The CDR3 DNA sequence: TGTGCCAGCAGCCAAGGAGGACAGGCTTACGAGCAGTACTTC. This translates into CASSQGGQAYEQYF.